A selection of T cell receptor beta chains follows, all from one sample in a study of human T cells and chemical hapten exposure. TCRdb redid the calling of the RACE reads with MiXCR, one entry per CDR3 protein. The table has under 450,000 distinct CDR3 sequences, about 6% seen once. The material sequenced was whole blood, taken in connection with sensitization to the hapten diphenylcyclopropenone (DPC). All receptors come from a woman aged 18-29 years with alopecia areata. Some clones in this sample may be carry-over from other donors' samples. Both conserved end residues are part of each CDR3. The D gene is left open where the match is weak. A row's size may be missing; if present it is once, few, many or a size class.

clone_size,d_call,v_call,j_call,cdr3_aa,cdr3_nt
few,TRBD2,TRBV12-3/TRBV12-4,TRBJ2-5,CASRTTSGEETQYF,TGTGCCAGCAGGACGACTAGCGGGGAAGAGACCCAGTACTTC
.,.,TRBV7-9,TRBJ1-6,CASSLDPAPLHF,TGTGCCAGCAGCTTAGACCCCGCACCCCTCCACTTT
.,TRBD1,TRBV6-6,TRBJ1-1,CASSFPGQGSGTEAFF,TGTGCCAGCAGTTTCCCGGGACAGGGCTCGGGCACTGAAGCTTTCTTT
many,.,TRBV29-1,TRBJ1-5,CSVRLTLNQPQHF,TGCAGCGTTCGTCTTACGCTAAATCAGCCCCAGCATTTT
many,TRBD1,TRBV6-2/TRBV6-3,TRBJ1-5,CASKAGTDEQPQHF,TGTGCCAGCAAAGCCGGGACAGACGAGCAGCCCCAGCATTTT
.,TRBD1,TRBV6-6,TRBJ2-3,CASSRLKPRGSSTDTQYF,TGTGCCAGCAGTAGACTAAAACCCAGGGGGTCTAGCACAGATACGCAGTATTTT
many,TRBD1,TRBV7-3,TRBJ1-6,CASSPGQGRNRSPLHF,TGTGCCAGCAGCCCAGGACAGGGTAGGAATCGCTCACCCCTCCACTTT
many,.,TRBV6-2/TRBV6-3,TRBJ1-6,CASSRIWGGENSPLHF,TGTGCCAGCAGCCGAATTTGGGGCGGCGAGAATTCACCCCTCCACTTT
.,TRBD1,TRBV6-5,TRBJ2-2,CASSRGQPTGELFF,TGTGCCAGCAGCCGGGGACAGCCCACCGGGGAGCTGTTTTTT
.,.,TRBV6-6,TRBJ2-6,CATFRANVLTF,TGTGCCACTTTTAGGGCCAACGTCCTGACTTTC
many,.,TRBV4-2,TRBJ1-1,CASSQGTDTEAFF,TGTGCCAGCAGCCAAGGGACAGACACTGAAGCTTTCTTT
many,TRBD1,TRBV7-8,TRBJ1-6,CASSRQGTDSPLHF,TGTGCCAGCAGTCGACAGGGGACGGATTCACCCCTCCACTTT
few,.,TRBV20-1,TRBJ1-1,CSATALGNTEAFF,TGCAGTGCTACGGCATTGGGTAACACTGAAGCTTTCTTT
.,TRBD2,TRBV29-1,TRBJ2-1,CSVDGLAGTTYNEQFF,TGCAGCGTTGACGGGCTAGCGGGGACCACATACAATGAGCAGTTCTTC
many,.,TRBV6-5,TRBJ1-5,CASRRQADQPQHF,TGTGCCAGCAGGAGACAGGCGGATCAGCCCCAGCATTTT
.,.,TRBV2,TRBJ1-4,CASSEPYRVGGEKLFF,TGTGCCAGCAGTGAACCCTACAGGGTGGGCGGAGAAAAACTGTTTTTT
.,TRBD2,TRBV7-2,TRBJ2-2,CASSLVPGGNTGELFF,TGTGCCAGCAGCTTAGTGCCGGGGGGGAACACCGGGGAGCTGTTTTTT
.,.,TRBV18,TRBJ2-3,CASSRSGSTDTQYF,TGTGCCAGCTCACGGTCTGGCTCCACAGATACGCAGTATTTT
.,TRBD2,TRBV5-1,TRBJ2-3,CASSPSGGAPTDTQYF,TGCGCCAGTTCGCCTAGCGGGGGGGCCCCCACAGATACGCAGTATTTT
few,.,TRBV20-1,TRBJ2-1,CSARGTSSYNEQFF,TGCAGTGCTAGAGGCACAAGCTCCTACAATGAGCAGTTCTTC
.,TRBD1,TRBV2,TRBJ1-1,CASSESQGARAFF,TGTGCCAGCAGTGAGTCACAGGGGGCTAGGGCTTTCTTT
few,.,TRBV14,TRBJ1-1,CASSQDALGTEAFF,TGTGCCAGCAGCCAAGACGCGTTAGGCACTGAAGCTTTCTTT
few,.,TRBV7-9,TRBJ2-3,CASSLIGFNTDTQYF,TGTGCCAGCAGCTTGATAGGATTTAACACAGATACGCAGTATTTT
.,TRBD1,TRBV10-3,TRBJ1-1,CAISYRGENTEAFF,TGTGCCATCAGCTACAGGGGGGAGAACACTGAAGCTTTCTTT
.,.,TRBV12-3/TRBV12-4,TRBJ2-1,CASRIAGYNEQFF,TGTGCCAGCAGAATCGCCGGGTACAATGAGCAGTTCTTC
few,.,TRBV6-5,TRBJ2-2,CASSFSLYTGELFF,TGTGCCAGCAGTTTCAGCTTATACACCGGGGAGCTGTTTTTT
few,.,TRBV11-2,TRBJ2-3,CASSLARSTDTQYF,TGTGCCAGCAGCTTAGCCAGAAGCACAGATACGCAGTATTTT